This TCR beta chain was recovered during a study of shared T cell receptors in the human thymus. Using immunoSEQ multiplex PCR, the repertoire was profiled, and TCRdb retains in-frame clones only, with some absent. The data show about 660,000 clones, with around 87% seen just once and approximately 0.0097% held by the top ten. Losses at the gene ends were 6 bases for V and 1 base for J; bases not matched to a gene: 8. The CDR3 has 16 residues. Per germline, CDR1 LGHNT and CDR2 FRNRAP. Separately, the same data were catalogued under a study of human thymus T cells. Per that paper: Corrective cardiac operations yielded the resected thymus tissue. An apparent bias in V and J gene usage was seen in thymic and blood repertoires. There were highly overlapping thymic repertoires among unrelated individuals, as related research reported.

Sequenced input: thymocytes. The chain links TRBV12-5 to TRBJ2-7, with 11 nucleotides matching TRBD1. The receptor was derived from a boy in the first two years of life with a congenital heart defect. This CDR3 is CASGSPRDRGSYEQYF. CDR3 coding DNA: TGTGCTAGTGGGAGCCCCCGGGACAGGGGGTCCTACGAGCAGTACTTC.